The sequence of this TCR beta chain was determined in a study of blood T cells in healthy people across ages. Through a sample-barcoded 5' primer and a J-beta primer mix, a second PCR was run for roughly 7 to 12 cycles. TCRdb re-called the 5' RACE reads with MiXCR, one entry per CDR3 protein. Here the sample spans fewer than 1,000,000 distinct CDR3 sequences, about 46% being singletons. The V gene lost 4 bases and the J gene lost 0 bases, with 11 bases spanning the gap. Germline V CDR1 and CDR2: LGHNA, YSLEER. This CDR3 spans 15 amino acids. The source of this sequence is an elderly man in good health. The source material was blood. The chain carries TRBV4-3 and TRBJ2-3; D gene ambiguous. This CDR3 reads CASSLILGSTDTQYF. The CDR3 DNA follows: TGCGCCAGCAGCCTGATCTTGGGTAGCACAGATACGCAGTATTTT.